Described below is a single T cell receptor beta chain sequence and its context. TCRdb's copy holds only in-frame clones and misses some; the assay was immunoSEQ multiplex PCR. The data contain about 38,000 clones, more than 85% of them singletons. Germline CDR1 and CDR2: MGHRA and YSYEKL. The CDR3 has 16 residues. V trimming: 0 bases; J trimming: 8 bases; junction bases outside the gene matches: 11. The source of the sample is a study of T cell changes during pregnancy in multiple sclerosis. The sequence derives from a female donor with multiple sclerosis, enrolled in a pregnancy study. Here the sequenced sample was CD8+ T cells from peripheral blood mononuclear cells, taken after pregnancy. The chain joins TRBV4-1 to TRBJ1-2; TRBD1 matches 8 bases. The DNA for the CDR3 is TGCGCCAGCAGCCAAGACCCTCGGGCAGGGGGCGAAGGCTACACCTTC. Its translation: CASSQDPRAGGEGYTF.